This T cell receptor beta chain is from a study of T-cell reconstitution after alpha-beta-depleted transplantation in children. Germline V CDR1 and CDR2: MNHNS, SASEGT. The ends were cut back, 2 bases at V and 2 bases at J, with 15 bases in the middle. CDR3 length: 16 residues. General study points: Fresh T-cell production supplied most of the T-cell counts and diversity seen one year after transplant. Expanded graft clones numbering several hundred reportedly gave rise to alpha-beta T cells about two months after transplant.

The TCRbeta library incorporated unique molecular identifiers. TCRdb reprocessed the PCR reads with MiXCR, giving one entry per CDR3 protein. The sample records more than 300,000 distinct CDR3 sequences, 16% being singletons. Details on this clonotype: Its antigen is as yet unknown.

This chain links TRBV6-1 with TRBJ2-5; the D is unclear. This TCR was recovered from a male patient aged 2 to 9 who had a stem cell transplant for acute lymphoblastic leukemia, so the T cells may come from the graft donor. Sequenced material: PBMCs, mostly from graft donor cells, taken 360 days after TCRalphabeta/CD19-depleted stem cell transplant. CDR3 loop: CASSEWGYLLQETQYF. CDR3 in DNA: TGTGCCAGCAGTGAATGGGGTTACCTTCTTCAAGAGACCCAGTACTTC.